This paragraph covers one T cell receptor (beta chain) sequence. Its antigen is currently unknown. There are 15 residues in the CDR3. Per the germline V gene, CDR1 is KGHDR and CDR2 is SFDVKD. V lost 3 bases, J lost 2 bases, and 12 bases lay in between. A TCRbeta library incorporating unique molecular identifiers was prepared. TCRdb recomputed calls from the PCR reads with MiXCR, one row per CDR3 protein. The top ten clones hold about a third of a sample with roughly 570,000 distinct CDR3 sequences, 27% of them seen once. These data are taken from a study of T-cell reconstitution after alpha-beta-depleted transplantation in children. Study-level points and caveats: By one year post-transplant, T-cell counts and diversity largely arose from T cells that were newly produced. About two months after transplant, alpha-beta T cells reportedly came from several hundred expanded graft clones. Some patients' high day-60 TCRbeta diversity was traced to surviving recipient T cells and thymic progenitors.

The chain combines TRBV24-1 with TRBJ2-5; weak D call: TRBD2 (5 bases). This sample comprised PBMCs, obtained before TCRalphabeta/CD19-depleted stem cell transplant. The sequence came from a boy under three years old with Wiskott-Aldrich syndrome, due to receive a stem cell transplant. The CDR3 nucleotides are TGTGCCACCAGTGATCCGGGATCGAGTCAAGAGACCCAGTACTTC. This encodes CATSDPGSSQETQYF.